This T cell receptor (beta chain) was recorded in a study of blood T cell repertoires in COVID-19. The overall study: Sources were T cells, B-cell-depleted T cells, or PBMCs; the material itself was cDNA or gDNA.

The germline gives CDR1 LGHDT, CDR2 YNNKEL (reference sequence). The V end was cut by 2 bases, the J end by 7 bases, with 8 bases between. The CDR3 consists of 12 residues. Produced via immunoSEQ multiplex PCR; TCRdb's table is partial and in-frame only. This sample has some 400,000 clones, with approximately 89% found just once. Source material: PBMCs or T cells enriched from blood (not recorded which). V gene TRBV3-1 (or the pseudogene TRBV3-2) combines with J gene TRBJ1-1; D possibly corresponds to TRBD1 (5 bases). The TCR comes from a woman in her thirties or forties who had been exposed to COVID-19. For the CDR3, the DNA is TGTGCCAGCAGCCAACGACAGTTTGAAGCTTTCTTT. Its translation is CASSQRQFEAFF.